The sequence of this T cell receptor (beta chain) was determined in a study of Ad26.COV2.S vaccination and SARS-CoV-2 variants. On the study more broadly: Ad26.COV2.S shots went into the muscle once or twice, 56 days apart.

The germline V and J ends were trimmed by 3 bases and 10 bases, with 10 bases remaining between them. This CDR3 is built from 12 residues. CDR1 is DFQATT, CDR2 SNEGSKA, per germline (reference sequence). As for treatment: approximately 18 received Ad26.COV2.S at low or high dose, single or two shots; roughly 5 received placebo; per-sample allocation not given. Following the first vaccine or placebo injection, samples were taken on day 63. The count of this clone is one. Assay: immunoSEQ multiplex PCR; the TCRdb copy retains only in-frame clones and omits some. The sample lists around 450,000 clones; around 89% were seen once.

The material was peripheral blood, obtained in a trial of Ad26.COV2.S vaccine versus placebo. This chain connects TRBV20-1 to TRBJ1-6; D uncertain. This sequence originates from a person between 18 and 59 years old who received the Ad26.COV2.S COVID-19 vaccine or a placebo. The CDR3 nucleotides are TGCAGTGCTAGTGCCCCGGGGTCACCCCTCCACTTT. Translating gives CSASAPGSPLHF.